The present entry profiles one TCR beta chain with its context. As yet, its antigen is unknown. The data stem from a study of chemoradiotherapy in HPV16-positive cancers. Using immunoSEQ multiplex PCR, the repertoire was profiled, and TCRdb retains in-frame clones only, with some absent. This sample has tens of thousands of clones, with 80% found just once. The study, taken as a whole, reports: In HPV16-positive patients, HPV-responsive T-cell expansion tracked better recurrence-free survival.

J gave up 4 bases and V 4 bases, and 9 bases lay outside the gene matches. In germline, CDR1 is SGHTA, CDR2 FQGNSA. The CDR3 has 16 residues. The clonotype was recovered from a human donor with HPV-associated anogenital cancer. This sample comprised blood, obtained from a patient who underwent chemoradiotherapy. J is TRBJ2-1 and V is TRBV7-2; 8 bases line up with TRBD2. The CDR3 sequence: CASSSVAGGVYNEQFF. CDR3 coding DNA: TGTGCCAGCAGCTCCGTAGCCGGGGGGGTGTACAATGAGCAGTTCTTC.